This T cell receptor (beta chain) originates from a study of T cell responses to AZD1222 COVID-19 vaccine. Study in general: Pooling was applied to second doses at about 4 or about 12 weeks. Study-level results: The study identified only five or six AZD1222 recipients as seropositive at baseline. Clonal diversity may have been underestimated, and the donors were mostly white British, with more females than males. An increase in Spike-specific TCR breadth and depth was observed after two AZD1222 doses.

Clones were read by immunoSEQ multiplex PCR, and TCRdb kept only the in-frame ones, dropping some. The repertoire holds 130,000 to 150,000 clones, with roughly nine tenths as singletons. Germline V gene sequence: CDR1 MNHEY, CDR2 SMNVEV (reference sequence). There are 15 residues in the CDR3. Trimming left V 1 base short and J 2 bases short, with 10 bases between. As concerns this clone: The antigen remains unidentified.

The clonotype originates from an adult in good health. Sequencing used peripheral blood, obtained on day 0 of AZD1222 vaccination. V is TRBV27 and J is TRBJ2-3; D assignment may be TRBD1 or TRBD2 (5 bases each). CDR3 bases: TGTGCCAGCAGTTTATTGGTGGGGGACACAGATACGCAGTATTTT. The encoded protein is CASSLLVGDTDTQYF.